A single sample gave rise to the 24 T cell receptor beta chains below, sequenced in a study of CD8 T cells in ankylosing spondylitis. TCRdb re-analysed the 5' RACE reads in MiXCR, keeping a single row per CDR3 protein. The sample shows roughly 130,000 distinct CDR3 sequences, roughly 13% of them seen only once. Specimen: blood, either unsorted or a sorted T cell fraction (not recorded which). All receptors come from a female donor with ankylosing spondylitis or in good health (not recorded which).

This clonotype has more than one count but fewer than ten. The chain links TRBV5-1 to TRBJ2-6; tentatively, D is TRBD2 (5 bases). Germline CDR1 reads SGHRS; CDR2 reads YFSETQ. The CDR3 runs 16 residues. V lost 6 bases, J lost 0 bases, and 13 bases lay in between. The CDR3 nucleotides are TGCGCCAGCACCCCTCGGGGTTCCTCTGGGGCCAACGTCCTGACTTTC. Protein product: CASTPRGSSGANVLTF.

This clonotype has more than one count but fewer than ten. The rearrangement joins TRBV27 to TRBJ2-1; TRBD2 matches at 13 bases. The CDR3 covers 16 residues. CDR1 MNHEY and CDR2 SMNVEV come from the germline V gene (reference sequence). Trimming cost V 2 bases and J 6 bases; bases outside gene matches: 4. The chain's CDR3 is CASSLGGLAGLNEQFF. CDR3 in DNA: TGTGCCAGCAGTTTAGGGGGACTAGCGGGACTCAATGAGCAGTTCTTC.

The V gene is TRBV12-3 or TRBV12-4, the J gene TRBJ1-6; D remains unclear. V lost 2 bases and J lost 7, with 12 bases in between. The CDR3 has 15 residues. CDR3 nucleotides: TGTGCCAGCAGTTTATCTCCCGAAGGGAATTCACCCCTCCACTTT. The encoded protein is CASSLSPEGNSPLHF.

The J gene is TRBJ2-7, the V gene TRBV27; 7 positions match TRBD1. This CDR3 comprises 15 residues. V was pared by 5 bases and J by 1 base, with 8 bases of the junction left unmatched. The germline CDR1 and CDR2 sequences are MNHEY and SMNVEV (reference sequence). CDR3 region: CASSPLNRGSYEQYF. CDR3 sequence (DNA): TGTGCCAGCAGTCCACTCAACAGGGGTTCCTACGAGCAGTACTTC.

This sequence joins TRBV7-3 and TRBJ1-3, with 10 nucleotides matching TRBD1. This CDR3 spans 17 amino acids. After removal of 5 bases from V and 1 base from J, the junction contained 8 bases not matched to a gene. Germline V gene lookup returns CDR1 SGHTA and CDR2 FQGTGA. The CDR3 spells CASSHPGQGRSGNTIYF. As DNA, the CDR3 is TGTGCCAGCAGCCACCCGGGACAGGGGAGATCTGGAAACACCATATATTTT.

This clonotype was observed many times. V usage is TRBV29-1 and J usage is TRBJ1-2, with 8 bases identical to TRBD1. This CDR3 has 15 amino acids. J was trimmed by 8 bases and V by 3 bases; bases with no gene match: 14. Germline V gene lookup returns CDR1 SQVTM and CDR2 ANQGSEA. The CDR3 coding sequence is TGCAGCGTTGACTGGGCAGGGGGCGCTCTCTACGGCTACACCTTC. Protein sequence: CSVDWAGGALYGYTF.

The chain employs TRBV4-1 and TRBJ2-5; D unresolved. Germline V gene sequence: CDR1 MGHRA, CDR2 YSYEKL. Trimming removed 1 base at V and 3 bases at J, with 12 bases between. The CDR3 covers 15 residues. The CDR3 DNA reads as TGCGCCAGCAGCCAAGCTTTATGGACGGAAGAGACCCAGTACTTC. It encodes CASSQALWTEETQYF.

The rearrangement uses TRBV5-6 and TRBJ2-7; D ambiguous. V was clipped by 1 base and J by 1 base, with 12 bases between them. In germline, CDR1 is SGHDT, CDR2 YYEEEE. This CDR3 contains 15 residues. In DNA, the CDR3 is TGTGCCAGCAGCTTGAACCCCCAAGGGTCCTACGAGCAGTACTTC. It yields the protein CASSLNPQGSYEQYF.

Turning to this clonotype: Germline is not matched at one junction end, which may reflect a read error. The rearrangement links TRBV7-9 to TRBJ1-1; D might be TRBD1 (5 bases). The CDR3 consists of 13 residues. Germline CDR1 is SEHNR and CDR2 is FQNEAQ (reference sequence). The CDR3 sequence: CANSLIKGTEAFF. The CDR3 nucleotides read TGTGCCAACAGCTTGATAAAGGGGACTGAAGCTTTCTTT.

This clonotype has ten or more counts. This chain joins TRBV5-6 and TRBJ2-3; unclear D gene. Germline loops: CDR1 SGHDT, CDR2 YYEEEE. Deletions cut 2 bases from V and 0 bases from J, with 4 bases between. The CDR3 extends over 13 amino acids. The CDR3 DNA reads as TGTGCCAGCAGCTTCTATAGCACAGATACGCAGTATTTT. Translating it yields CASSFYSTDTQYF.

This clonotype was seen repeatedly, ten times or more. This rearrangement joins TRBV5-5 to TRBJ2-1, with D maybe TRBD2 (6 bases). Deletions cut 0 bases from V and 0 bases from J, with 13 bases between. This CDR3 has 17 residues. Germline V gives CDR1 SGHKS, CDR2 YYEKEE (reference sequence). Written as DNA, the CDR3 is TGTGCCAGCAGCTTGGTCACGGCGGGGAGCTCCTACAATGAGCAGTTCTTC. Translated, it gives CASSLVTAGSSYNEQFF.

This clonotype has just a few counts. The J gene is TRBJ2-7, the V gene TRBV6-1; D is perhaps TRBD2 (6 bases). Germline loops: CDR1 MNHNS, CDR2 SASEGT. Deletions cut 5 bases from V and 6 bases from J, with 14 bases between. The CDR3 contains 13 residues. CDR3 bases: TGTGCCAGCAGTCCCATGGGGGGAGCCGAGCAGTACTTC. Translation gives CASSPMGGAEQYF.

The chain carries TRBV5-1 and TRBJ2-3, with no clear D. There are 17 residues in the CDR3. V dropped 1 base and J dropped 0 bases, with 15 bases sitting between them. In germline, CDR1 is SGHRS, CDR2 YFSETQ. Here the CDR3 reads CASSLHRLGNSTDTQYF. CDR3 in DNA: TGCGCCAGCAGCTTGCACCGGTTGGGGAATAGCACAGATACGCAGTATTTT.

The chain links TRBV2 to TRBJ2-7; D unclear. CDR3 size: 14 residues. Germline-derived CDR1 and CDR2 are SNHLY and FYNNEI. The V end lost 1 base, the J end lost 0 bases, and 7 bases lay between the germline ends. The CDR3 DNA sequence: TGTGCCAGCAGTGAAGGGATTCCCTCCTACGAGCAGTACTTC. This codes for CASSEGIPSYEQYF.

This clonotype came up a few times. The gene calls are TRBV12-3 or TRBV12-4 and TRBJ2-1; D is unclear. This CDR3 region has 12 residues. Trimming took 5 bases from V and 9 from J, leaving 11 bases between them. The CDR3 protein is CASSNNGVEQFF. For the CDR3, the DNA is TGTGCCAGCAGTAATAACGGCGTTGAGCAGTTCTTC.

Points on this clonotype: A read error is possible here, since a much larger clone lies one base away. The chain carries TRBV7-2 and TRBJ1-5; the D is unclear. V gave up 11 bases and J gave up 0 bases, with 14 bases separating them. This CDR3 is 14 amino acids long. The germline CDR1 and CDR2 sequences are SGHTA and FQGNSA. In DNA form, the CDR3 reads TGTGCCCGCGGGTGGGGAAATAGCAATCAGCCCCAGCATTTT. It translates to CARGWGNSNQPQHF.

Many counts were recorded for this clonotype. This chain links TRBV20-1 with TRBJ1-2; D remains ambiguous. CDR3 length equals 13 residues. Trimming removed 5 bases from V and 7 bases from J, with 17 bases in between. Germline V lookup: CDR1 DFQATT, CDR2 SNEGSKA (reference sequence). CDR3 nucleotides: TGCAGTGCTTGGGAGATGTTTTCTGGTGGCTACACCTTC. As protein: CSAWEMFSGGYTF.

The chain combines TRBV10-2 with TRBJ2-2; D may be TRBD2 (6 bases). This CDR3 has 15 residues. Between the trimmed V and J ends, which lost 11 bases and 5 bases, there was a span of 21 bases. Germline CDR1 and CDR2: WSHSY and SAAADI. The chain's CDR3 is CAVYTPGAGTGELFF. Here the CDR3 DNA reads TGCGCCGTCTATACCCCGGGAGCAGGGACCGGGGAGCTGTTTTTT.

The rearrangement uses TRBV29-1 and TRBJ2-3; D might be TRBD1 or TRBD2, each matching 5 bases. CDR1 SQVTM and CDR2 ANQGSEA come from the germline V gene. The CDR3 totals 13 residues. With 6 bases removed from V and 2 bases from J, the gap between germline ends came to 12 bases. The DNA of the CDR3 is TGCAGCGTCTCGGGACGACTCACAGATACGCAGTATTTT. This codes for CSVSGRLTDTQYF.

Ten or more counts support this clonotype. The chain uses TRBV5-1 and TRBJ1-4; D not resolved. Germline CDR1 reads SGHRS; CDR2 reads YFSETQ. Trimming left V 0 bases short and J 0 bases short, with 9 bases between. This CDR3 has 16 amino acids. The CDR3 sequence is CASSLVEATTNEKLFF. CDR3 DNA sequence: TGCGCCAGCAGCTTGGTTGAAGCAACAACTAATGAAAAACTGTTTTTT.

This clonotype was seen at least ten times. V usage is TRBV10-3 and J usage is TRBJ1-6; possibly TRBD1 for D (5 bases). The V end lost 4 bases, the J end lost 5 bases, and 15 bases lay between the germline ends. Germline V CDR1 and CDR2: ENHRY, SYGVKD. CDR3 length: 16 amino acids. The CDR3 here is CAISVGTLSHNSPLHF. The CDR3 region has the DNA TGTGCCATCAGTGTTGGGACCCTTTCCCATAATTCACCCCTCCACTTT.

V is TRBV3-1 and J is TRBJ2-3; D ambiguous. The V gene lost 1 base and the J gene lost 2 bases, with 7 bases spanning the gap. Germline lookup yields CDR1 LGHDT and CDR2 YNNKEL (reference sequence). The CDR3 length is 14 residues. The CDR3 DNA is TGTGCCAGCAGCCAAGTTCTCAACACAGATACGCAGTATTTT. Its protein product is CASSQVLNTDTQYF.

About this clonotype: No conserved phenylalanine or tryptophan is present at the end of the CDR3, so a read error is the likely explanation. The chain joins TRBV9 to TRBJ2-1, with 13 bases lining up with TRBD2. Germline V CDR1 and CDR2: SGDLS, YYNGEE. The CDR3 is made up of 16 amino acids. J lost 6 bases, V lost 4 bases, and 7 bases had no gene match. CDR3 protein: CASSFRTSGSRNEQFL. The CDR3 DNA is TGTGCCAGCAGCTTCCGGACTAGCGGGAGTCGCAATGAGCAGTTCTTG.

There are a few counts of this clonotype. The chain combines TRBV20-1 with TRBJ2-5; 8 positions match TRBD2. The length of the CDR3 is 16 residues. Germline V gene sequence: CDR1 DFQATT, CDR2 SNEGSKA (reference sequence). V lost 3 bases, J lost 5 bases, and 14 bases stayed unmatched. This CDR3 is CSARPLRGGTGETQYF. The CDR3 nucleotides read TGCAGTGCTAGGCCCTTGCGCGGGGGGACGGGGGAGACCCAGTACTTC.